Listed below are T cell receptor beta chains from one sample, sequenced in a study of T cell responses to AZD1222 COVID-19 vaccine. TCRdb keeps only in-frame clones here, not all; method: immunoSEQ multiplex PCR. This sample yields roughly 130,000 clones, of which approximately 83% are seen a single time; 1.5% to 2% belongs to the top ten. The input for sequencing was peripheral blood, taken on day 0 of AZD1222 vaccination. The receptors shown here come from an adult in good health. The CDR3 runs from the conserved cysteine through the conserved F or W. A D gene is named only where the DNA matches it firmly. Expanded clones are given a class, and other clones once, few, many or no size at all.

abundance,d_gene,v_gene,j_gene,CDR3nt,CDR3aa
-,TRBD1,TRBV9,TRBJ1-3,TGTGCCAGCAGCCCGCAGGGACAGGGGGCAGGAAACACCATATATTTT,CASSPQGQGAGNTIYF
-,-,TRBV6-5,TRBJ2-2,TGTGCCAGCAGTTACTCAGGACCTCTAAACACCGGGGAGCTGTTTTTT,CASSYSGPLNTGELFF
-,-,TRBV5-5,TRBJ1-3,TGTGCCAGCAGCGCGATAACAGGGTCTGGAAACACCATATATTTT,CASSAITGSGNTIYF
few,TRBD1,TRBV24-1,TRBJ2-5,TGTGCCACCAGTGCGGCAGGGGGCGGGGAGACCCAGTACTTC,CATSAAGGGETQYF
-,TRBD1,TRBV6-4,TRBJ2-2,TGTGCCAGCAGTGACGGTGAACAGGGGGACACCGGGGAGCTGTTTTTT,CASSDGEQGDTGELFF
-,TRBD2,TRBV18,TRBJ2-7,TGTGCCAGCTCACAGGGTCGCGGGGCCCTAGTTCCGGGAGGGCCGGGCGAGCAGTACTTC,CASSQGRGALVPGGPGEQYF
-,TRBD1,TRBV5-1,TRBJ1-4,TGCGCCAGCAGCCTGACAGGGAAGGAGGAAGAAAAACTGTTTTTT,CASSLTGKEEEKLFF
-,-,TRBV7-9,TRBJ1-2,TGTGCCAGCAGCTTAACGACAGTTCATGGCTACACCTTC,CASSLTTVHGYTF
-,-,TRBV27,TRBJ2-7,TGTGCCAGCAGTTTTGGGGGCGGCTACGAGCAGTACTTC,CASSFGGGYEQYF
-,TRBD2,TRBV7-2,TRBJ2-7,TGTGCCAGCAGCCCGGGTGGTAGCGGGAGGGCCGGGTCCTACGAGCAGTACTTC,CASSPGGSGRAGSYEQYF
-,-,TRBV5-4,TRBJ1-6,TGTGCCAGCAGCTTGCCAAATTCACCCCTCCACTTT,CASSLPNSPLHF
-,-,TRBV7-2,TRBJ1-3,TGTGCCAGCAGCTTCGGAACCGCTTCCTCTGGAAACACCATATATTTT,CASSFGTASSGNTIYF
-,TRBD1,TRBV10-3,TRBJ1-5,TGTGCCACCAAGGACAGGGGGTTAAGGCAGCCCCAGCATTTT,CATKDRGLRQPQHF
-,-,TRBV5-8,TRBJ2-1,TGTGCCAGCAGGAGAAAGGTTGTGGGATGGAATGAGCAGTTCTTC,CASRRKVVGWNEQFF
-,TRBD1,TRBV7-2,TRBJ1-6,TGTGCCAGCAGCCCAGAACAGGGGAATAATTCACCCCTCCACTTT,CASSPEQGNNSPLHF
-,-,TRBV11-2,TRBJ1-1,TGTGCCAGCAGCTTATTTCGGGAGGGGGGGACTGAAGCTTTCTTT,CASSLFREGGTEAFF
-,TRBD2,TRBV9,TRBJ2-5,TGTGCCAGCAGCGTTGGTCTAGCGGGAGTCGAAACCCAGTACTTC,CASSVGLAGVETQYF
-,-,TRBV2,TRBJ1-2,TGTGCCAGCAGTGCGGACATTCTTAGTGGCGGCTACACCTTC,CASSADILSGGYTF
-,-,TRBV6-5,TRBJ1-2,TGTGCCAGCAGTTACAGGGTTTCTAACTATGGCTACACCTTC,CASSYRVSNYGYTF
-,TRBD1,TRBV5-6,TRBJ1-5,TGTGCCAGCAGCGATGGACAGGGTCCCGGCCAGCCCCAGCATTTT,CASSDGQGPGQPQHF
-,-,TRBV2,TRBJ2-2,TGTGCCAGCACTGGTGGCGGACACTTAAACACCGGGGAGCTGTTTTTT,CASTGGGHLNTGELFF
-,-,TRBV11-3,TRBJ2-3,TGTGCCAGCAGCTCAAGGGACACTACTAGCACAGATACGCAGTATTTT,CASSSRDTTSTDTQYF
-,-,TRBV11-3,TRBJ2-1,TGTGCCAGCAGCCCTAGGGACTTTCAAGCCGACAATGAGCAGTTCTTC,CASSPRDFQADNEQFF
-,-,TRBV7-6,TRBJ1-1,TGTGCCAGCAGCAACCGGAAAGGGGACACTGAAGCTTTCTTT,CASSNRKGDTEAFF
-,TRBD1,TRBV18,TRBJ1-2,TGTGCCAGCTCACCCCGCGGGACAGCCAACTATGACTACACCTTC,CASSPRGTANYDYTF
-,-,TRBV5-8,TRBJ1-2,TGTGCCAGCAGCTACGCAGGGGTCCCGGGTGAGGGCTACACCTTC,CASSYAGVPGEGYTF